These 27 T cell receptor beta chains came from one sample sequenced in a study of blood T cell repertoires in COVID-19. Profiled with immunoSEQ multiplex PCR; TCRdb holds only in-frame clones, not every one. The profile shows about 300,000 clones, roughly 80% of them singletons. The sequencing sample was made of peripheral blood. These receptors were collected from a woman aged 50 to 65 who had recovered from COVID-19.

The table lists this clone with a count of one. The chain is built from TRBV29-1 and TRBJ2-1, with 7 bases matching TRBD2. Unmatched junction bases numbered 16, after V lost 5 bases and J lost 0 bases. Germline values: CDR1 SQVTM, CDR2 ANQGSEA. The CDR3 is 18 amino acids. The CDR3 DNA reads as TGCAGCGTTTCCCGTTGGGGGAGGGCCGCTAGCTCCTACAATGAGCAGTTCTTC. Its protein is CSVSRWGRAASSYNEQFF.

This rearrangement joins TRBV18 to TRBJ1-2, with TRBD1 matching over 9 bases. This CDR3 region has 13 residues. Per germline, CDR1 KGHSH and CDR2 LQKENI. The V gene end was trimmed by 4 bases and the J gene end by 7 bases; junction bases not matched to a gene: 4. CDR3 residues: CASSRDRAGGYTF. The CDR3 DNA reads TGTGCCAGCTCACGGGACAGGGCTGGTGGCTACACCTTC.

The chain joins TRBV7-9 to TRBJ1-2; 9 nucleotides agree with TRBD1. The CDR3 extends over 15 amino acids. Germline V gene data show CDR1 as SEHNR and CDR2 as FQNEAQ (reference sequence). The ends lost 1 base at V and 2 bases at J; junction bases unmatched: 2. CDR3 nucleotides: TGTGCCAGCAGCTTAGGGACAGGGGTCAACTATGGCTACACCTTC. Translation: CASSLGTGVNYGYTF.

The chain recombines TRBV9 with TRBJ1-2; TRBD1 might be the D (6 bases). The length of the CDR3 is 14 residues. The V end was cut by 0 bases, the J end by 4 bases, with 10 bases between. Germline CDR1 and CDR2: SGDLS and YYNGEE. The CDR3 loop is CASSVDQGTYGYTF. In nucleotides, the CDR3 is TGTGCCAGCAGCGTAGATCAGGGGACCTATGGCTACACCTTC.

V usage is TRBV6-1 and J usage is TRBJ1-1; D is uncertain. The CDR3 has 16 amino acids. Germline lookup yields CDR1 MNHNS and CDR2 SASEGT. Trimming stripped 0 bases from V and 1 base from J, with 12 bases between. CDR3 residues: CASSEAGGYKNTEAFF. CDR3 DNA: TGTGCCAGCAGTGAAGCGGGAGGGTACAAGAACACTGAAGCTTTCTTT.

V gene TRBV4-3 combines with J gene TRBJ2-3; TRBD2 aligns across 10 bases. Germline V gene sequence: CDR1 LGHNA, CDR2 YSLEER. Unmatched junction bases numbered 8, after V lost 0 bases and J lost 5 bases. This CDR3 region has 17 residues. CDR3 sequence reads: CASSQDWASGSGDTQYF. In DNA form, the CDR3 reads TGCGCCAGCAGCCAAGATTGGGCTAGCGGGAGTGGAGATACGCAGTATTTT.

V is TRBV9 and J is TRBJ1-2; perhaps TRBD1 as D (6 bases). The CDR3 is 13 residues long. Germline V gene lookup returns CDR1 SGDLS and CDR2 YYNGEE. The V end lost 4 bases, the J end lost 5 bases, and 12 bases lay between the germline ends. CDR3 bases: TGTGCCAGCAGCTTAACAGGGTTTTATGGCTACACCTTC. Translation gives CASSLTGFYGYTF.

Notes on this clone: The identical CDR3 is also encoded by other nucleotide sequences in the sample. The chain recombines TRBV30 with TRBJ2-7; D might be TRBD1 (5 bases). The CDR3 has 12 residues. Germline V gene lookup returns CDR1 GTSNPN and CDR2 SVGIG (reference sequence). V was pared by 2 bases and J by 1 base, with 6 bases between. The CDR3 loop reads CAWSPGSYEQYF. CDR3 DNA: TGTGCCTGGAGTCCAGGGTCCTACGAGCAGTACTTC.

The CDR3 region has the DNA TGTGCCAGCAGTGTCATTCAGTATCTAGGCGGGAGGCCGACCCAAGAGACCCAGTACTTC. Amino acids: CASSVIQYLGGRPTQETQYF. V usage is TRBV6-4 and J usage is TRBJ2-5; TRBD2 matches at 8 bases. CDR3 length equals 20 residues. The V and J ends lost 4 bases and 1 base, in that order; junction bases with no gene match: 20. The germline V gene encodes CDR1 MRHNA and CDR2 SNTAGT.

The V and J genes are TRBV27 and TRBJ2-7; D gene ambiguous. Germline V gene data show CDR1 as MNHEY and CDR2 as SMNVEV (reference sequence). Between the trimmed V and J ends, which lost 4 bases and 7 bases, there was a span of 17 bases. This CDR3 comprises 14 residues. In DNA, the CDR3 is TGTGCCAGCAGTTCGAGACCCCGCGGTGGAGAGCAGTACTTC. This translates into CASSSRPRGGEQYF.

A note on this clone: This sample also contains other DNA sequences that code for the same CDR3. This chain connects TRBV9 to TRBJ1-3, with D unclear. Germline lookup yields CDR1 SGDLS and CDR2 YYNGEE. The CDR3 is 14 residues long. Trimming pared 0 bases from V and 2 bases from J, leaving 6 bases between. Written as DNA, the CDR3 is TGTGCCAGCAGCGTAGGAGGGCCTGGAAACACCATATATTTT. Its translation is CASSVGGPGNTIYF.

The rearrangement links TRBV6-5 to TRBJ1-2, with 9 bases that match TRBD1. Unmatched junction bases numbered 9, after V lost 2 bases and J lost 8 bases. The CDR3 runs to 15 residues. Germline values: CDR1 MNHEY, CDR2 SVGAGI. The CDR3 protein is CASSYANTGGEGYTF. The CDR3, as DNA: TGTGCCAGCAGTTACGCAAACACAGGGGGCGAGGGCTACACCTTC.

This chain connects TRBV29-1 to TRBJ2-3; 10 nucleotides agree with TRBD2. Trimming took 7 bases from V and 3 from J; bases not matched to a gene: 4. CDR1 SQVTM and CDR2 ANQGSEA come from the germline V gene. This CDR3 has 13 residues. The CDR3 spells CSGSGGGTDTQYF. CDR3 nucleotides: TGCAGCGGAAGCGGGGGGGGGACAGATACGCAGTATTTT.

V gene TRBV2 combines with J gene TRBJ1-2; D perhaps matches TRBD1 (6 bases). V lost 5 bases and J lost 8, with 15 bases in between. The CDR3 consists of 13 residues. CDR1 is SNHLY, CDR2 FYNNEI, per germline. CDR3 DNA: TGTGCCAGCAGTATCAGGGTTGGGGGCGGCTACACCTTC. It encodes CASSIRVGGGYTF.

The rearrangement uses TRBV28 and TRBJ2-7, with 13 bases matching TRBD2. The V segment lost 3 bases and the J segment 10 bases; nucleotides outside the gene matches: 6. The CDR3 consists of 14 residues. Germline CDR1 and CDR2: MDHEN and SYDVKM. This CDR3 is CASSFQGTSGDQYF. CDR3 nucleotides: TGTGCCAGCAGTTTTCAGGGGACTAGCGGGGACCAGTACTTC.

The V gene is TRBV28, the J gene TRBJ1-2, with D possibly matching TRBD1 (6 bases). The CDR3 extends over 13 amino acids. The germline V gene encodes CDR1 MDHEN and CDR2 SYDVKM. Trimming took off 7 bases at V and 7 bases at J, with 16 bases between the two ends. CDR3 residues: CASTASGAGGYTF. The DNA for the CDR3 is TGTGCCAGCACCGCCTCAGGGGCTGGTGGCTACACCTTC.

This clone was found once. The chain recombines TRBV4-3 with TRBJ1-2; TRBD1 is a possible D gene (5 bases). The CDR3 extends over 16 amino acids. CDR1 is LGHNA, CDR2 YSLEER, per germline. The ends were cut back, 1 base at V and 8 bases at J, with 20 bases in the middle. CDR3 DNA sequence: TGCGCCAGCAGCCAAGGGGCAGCCCTTGCGGGGGTAGGCTACACCTTC. Its protein product is CASSQGAALAGVGYTF.

CDR3 bases: TGTGCCAGCAGCCAACCGGGACAGGGACGTCGAGAGACCCAGTACTTC. Encoded protein: CASSQPGQGRRETQYF. The gene calls are TRBV4-2 and TRBJ2-5, with 9 bases identical to TRBD1. V lost 2 bases and J lost 4; bases outside the gene matches: 8. Germline V gives CDR1 LGHNA, CDR2 YNFKEQ. This CDR3 has 16 residues.

V gene TRBV6-1 combines with J gene TRBJ1-1, with unresolved D. The CDR3 runs to 13 residues. V was clipped by 3 bases and J by 0 bases, with 5 bases between them. Germline CDR1 and CDR2: MNHNS and SASEGT. CDR3 bases: TGTGCCAGCAGTGAGCAGTTGAACACTGAAGCTTTCTTT. It codes for CASSEQLNTEAFF.

The chain recombines TRBV25-1 with TRBJ2-3; the match to TRBD2 covers 10 bases. This CDR3 spans 14 amino acids. The V and J ends lost 6 bases and 3 bases, in that order; junction bases with no gene match: 3. From germline, CDR1 is MGHDK and CDR2 SYGVNS. The DNA for the CDR3 is TGTGCCAGCAGGGTAGCGGGAGGTACAGATACGCAGTATTTT. Translated, it gives CASRVAGGTDTQYF.

The rearrangement joins TRBV6-4 to TRBJ2-2, with 9 bases lining up with TRBD1. The CDR3 loop spans 15 amino acids. With 3 bases clipped from V and 5 bases from J, the junction kept 4 bases outside the gene matches. From germline, CDR1 is MRHNA and CDR2 SNTAGT. The CDR3 sequence: CASSETGGYTGELFF. The CDR3 DNA is TGTGCCAGCAGTGAAACAGGGGGCTATACCGGGGAGCTGTTTTTT.

The chain combines TRBV5-1 with TRBJ1-2; maybe TRBD1 (6 bases). The CDR3 extends over 14 amino acids. Per germline, CDR1 SGHRS and CDR2 YFSETQ. V dropped 6 bases and J dropped 8 bases, with 20 bases sitting between them. CDR3 sequence: CASTEGTGGRGYTF. In nucleotides, the CDR3 is TGCGCCAGCACAGAGGGGACGGGGGGCCGGGGCTACACCTTC.

The chain links TRBV6-2 or TRBV6-3 to TRBJ1-6, with TRBD1 identical over 8 bases. J gave up 9 bases and V 2 bases, and 6 bases lay outside the gene matches. CDR3 length: 15 amino acids. The germline CDR1 and CDR2 sequences are MNHEY and SVGEGT. CDR3 bases: TGTGCCAGCAGTTACGGGACAGGAAGATCTTCACCCCTCCACTTT. Its translation is CASSYGTGRSSPLHF.

This chain links TRBV11-2 with TRBJ2-7; D possibly corresponds to TRBD2 (6 bases). CDR1 is SGHAT and CDR2 is FQNNGV in the germline V gene. The CDR3 spans 14 residues. The V and J ends lost 8 bases and 0 bases respectively, with 14 bases between them. DNA of the CDR3: TGTGCCAGCGCTGGACTATCGAGCTCCTACGAGCAGTACTTC. As protein: CASAGLSSSYEQYF.

In its sample, this clone was seen a few times. The genes are TRBV6-2 or TRBV6-3 and TRBJ1-5; D gene unclear. The CDR3 runs to 15 residues. Trimming shortened V by 1 base and J by 4 bases, and 11 bases separated the two germline ends. Germline V CDR1 and CDR2: MNHEY, SVGEGT. The CDR3 loop is CASSYFLSLNQPQHF. The CDR3 DNA reads as TGTGCCAGCAGTTACTTTTTATCACTAAATCAGCCCCAGCATTTT.

The V call is TRBV30, the J call TRBJ1-5; the match to TRBD1 covers 11 bases. With 6 bases clipped from V and 4 bases from J, the junction kept 5 bases outside the gene matches. Per germline, CDR1 GTSNPN and CDR2 SVGIG (reference sequence). The CDR3 totals 14 residues. DNA of the CDR3: TGTGCCTGTGGACAGGGGGCGGGGAATCAGCCCCAGCATTTT. This encodes CACGQGAGNQPQHF.

The chain joins TRBV4-3 to TRBJ2-7, with TRBD2 matching 7 bases. The V and J ends lost 1 base and 3 bases, in that order; junction bases with no gene match: 6. The CDR3 extends over 15 amino acids. Germline V gene sequence: CDR1 LGHNA, CDR2 YSLEER. The CDR3 nucleotides are TGCGCCAGCAGCCAAGCCCCTGGGGGGGACTACGAGCAGTACTTC. It yields the protein CASSQAPGGDYEQYF.